These 21 T cell receptor beta chains were all obtained from the same sample, sequenced in a study of identical twins (dated by TCRdb to 2016 to 2017). The library was made by 5' RACE. Sequencing instrument: Illumina HiSeq 2000. Through fastp at Q25 and MiXCR, TCRdb rebuilt clones from the public reads, retaining in-frame beta chains. Duplicate CDR3 protein sequences are folded into a single record with the most common DNA and genes. The sample has roughly 630,000 distinct CDR3 sequences on record, about 7.6% of them singletons. The ten largest make up around 1.6% of the sample. This same sample was also part of a study on yellow fever vaccine responses in identical twins.

The sequenced material came from PBMCs. These receptors came from a woman aged 18-35 years in good health.

V usage is TRBV7-8 and J usage is TRBJ2-2; tentatively, D is TRBD1 (5 bases). Germline values: CDR1 SGHVS, CDR2 FQNEAQ. This CDR3 contains 18 residues. V gave up 5 bases and J gave up 0 bases, with 19 bases separating them. CDR3 loop: CASSPILRPRANTGELFF. The CDR3 DNA follows: TGTGCCAGCAGCCCAATCCTGAGGCCCAGGGCGAACACCGGGGAGCTGTTTTTT.

The CDR3 here is CASSPILSTDTQYF. Written as DNA, the CDR3 is TGTGCCAGCAGCCCCATTTTGAGCACAGATACGCAGTATTTT. This chain links TRBV7-9 with TRBJ2-3; D not certain. V dropped 5 bases and J dropped 0 bases, with 9 bases sitting between them. From germline, CDR1 is SEHNR and CDR2 FQNEAQ (reference sequence). This CDR3 has 14 residues.

The chain links TRBV7-6 to TRBJ2-1; D not certain. This CDR3 is built from 14 residues. V lost 1 base to trimming and J lost 4 bases, with 8 bases between them. From germline, CDR1 is SGHVS and CDR2 FNYEAQ. CDR3 sequence: CASSLGAPYNEQFF. CDR3 DNA sequence: TGTGCCAGCAGCTTAGGAGCACCTTACAATGAGCAGTTCTTC.

This clonotype was seen at least ten times. The gene calls are TRBV28 and TRBJ1-5; tentatively, D is TRBD1 (6 bases). The germline CDR1 and CDR2 sequences are MDHEN and SYDVKM. The CDR3 runs 15 residues. With 6 bases removed from V and 1 base from J, the gap between germline ends came to 13 bases. The CDR3 is CASSTTGWSNQPQHF. CDR3 nucleotide sequence: TGTGCCAGCAGCACGACAGGTTGGAGCAATCAGCCCCAGCATTTT.

This clonotype was seen a few times. This chain connects TRBV19 to TRBJ1-2; the D is unclear. Germline V CDR1 and CDR2: LNHDA, SQIVND (reference sequence). This CDR3 has 12 amino acids. Trimming left V 2 bases short and J 2 bases short, with 3 bases between. In DNA form, the CDR3 reads TGTGCCAGTAGTATAAGCAACTATGGCTACACCTTC. Its protein is CASSISNYGYTF.

The sample holds many counts of this clonotype. The J gene is TRBJ1-2, the V gene TRBV4-1; D is uncertain. The CDR3 sequence is 13 residues long. The germline CDR1 and CDR2 sequences are MGHRA and YSYEKL. Trimming cost V 2 bases and J 4 bases, with 8 bases left between them. The CDR3 DNA follows: TGCGCCAGCAGCCAAAAGATCGGCTATGGCTACACCTTC. This codes for CASSQKIGYGYTF.

This clonotype was picked up a small number of times. The chain has TRBV29-1 and TRBJ2-3; TRBD2 matches at 14 bases. V was pared by 5 bases and J by 4 bases, with 8 bases of the junction left unmatched. The germline V gene has CDR1 SQVTM and CDR2 ANQGSEA. The CDR3 consists of 16 residues. CDR3 in amino acids: CSVSGGLAGVSDTQYF. CDR3 bases: TGCAGCGTTTCGGGGGGACTAGCGGGAGTCTCAGATACGCAGTATTTT.

This rearrangement joins TRBV20-1 to TRBJ2-1; 10 bases fit TRBD2. With 0 bases clipped from V and 3 bases from J, the junction kept 2 bases outside the gene matches. The CDR3 sequence is 15 residues long. Germline-derived CDR1 and CDR2 are DFQATT and SNEGSKA (reference sequence). CDR3: CSARDSGGNYNEQFF. CDR3 bases: TGCAGTGCTAGAGATAGCGGGGGGAACTACAATGAGCAGTTCTTC.

The sample holds a few counts of this clonotype. This sequence joins TRBV7-2 and TRBJ2-5; tentative D call: TRBD2 (6 bases). The V gene lost 4 bases and the J gene lost 1 base, with 10 bases spanning the gap. The germline V gene has CDR1 SGHTA and CDR2 FQGNSA. The CDR3 runs to 14 residues. CDR3 sequence (DNA): TGTGCCAGCAGCTGGGACTTATTCCAAGAGACCCAGTACTTC. Translated, it gives CASSWDLFQETQYF.

The CDR3 reads CSVVEGTHQETQYF. The CDR3 bases are TGCAGCGTCGTTGAGGGGACCCACCAAGAGACCCAGTACTTC. The chain combines TRBV29-1 with TRBJ2-5; perhaps D is TRBD1 or TRBD2 (5 bases each). The germline V and J ends were trimmed by 6 bases and 0 bases, with 14 bases remaining between them. Germline V CDR1 and CDR2: SQVTM, ANQGSEA. The CDR3 is 14 amino acids.

In DNA, the CDR3 is TGTGCCAGCAGCTCCAGCGGCGTAGCCACCGGGGAGCTGTTTTTT. As protein: CASSSSGVATGELFF. This chain joins TRBV11-3 and TRBJ2-2; D is possibly TRBD2 (5 bases). This CDR3 comprises 15 residues. Trimming left V 4 bases short and J 4 bases short, with 13 bases between. Germline CDR1 is SGHNT and CDR2 is YENEEA.

This clonotype has only a few counts. This chain uses TRBV14 with TRBJ2-7; 9 bases match TRBD1. This CDR3 has 14 residues. With V trimmed by 3 bases and J by 5 bases, 5 bases remained unmatched. From germline, CDR1 is SGHDN and CDR2 FVKESK. The CDR3 nucleotides read TGTGCCAGCAGCCAGGAGGGACAGGGAGACGAGCAGTACTTC. The encoded protein is CASSQEGQGDEQYF.

The chain carries TRBV24-1 and TRBJ2-3, with D possibly TRBD2 on 5 matching bases. The CDR3 spans 15 residues. The V and J ends lost 9 bases and 2 bases respectively, with 17 bases between them. Germline assignment: CDR1 KGHDR and CDR2 SFDVKD. The CDR3: CATQKSTGYTDTQYF. The CDR3 DNA reads TGTGCCACCCAAAAGTCGACGGGATACACAGATACGCAGTATTTT.

V is TRBV20-1 and J is TRBJ2-1; TRBD2 matches 9 bases. The CDR3 has 15 amino acids. The J segment lost 10 bases and the V segment lost 3 bases, leaving 13 bases of the junction unmatched. CDR1 is DFQATT, CDR2 SNEGSKA, per germline (reference sequence). The chain's CDR3 is CSASLMGLATGEQFF. CDR3 nucleotides: TGCAGTGCTAGTCTTATGGGACTAGCAACAGGGGAGCAGTTCTTC.

The rearrangement uses TRBV5-1 and TRBJ1-1; D is ambiguous. The CDR3 is made up of 15 amino acids. Germline V CDR1 and CDR2: SGHRS, YFSETQ. Deletions cut 4 bases from V and 1 base from J, with 14 bases between. CDR3 DNA: TGCGCCAGCAGCAGGGAACAACAAGCGAACACTGAAGCTTTCTTT. Translated, it gives CASSREQQANTEAFF. Together with reference TRBV5-1 and TRBJ1-1, the CDR3 gives the full variable domain: KAGVTQTPRYLIKTRGQQVTLSCSPISGHRSVSWYQQTPGQGLQFLFEYFSETQRNKGNFPGRFSGRQFSNSRSEMNVSTLELGDSALYLCASSREQQANTEAFFGQGTRLTVV.

This clonotype showed up many times. V and J are TRBV20-1 and TRBJ2-1; D perhaps matches TRBD2 (5 bases). The CDR3 covers 16 residues. Per germline, CDR1 DFQATT and CDR2 SNEGSKA (reference sequence). V lost 2 bases and J lost 2, with 16 bases in between. DNA of the CDR3: TGCAGTGCTAGACCCAGGACTGGACCTCCCTACAATGAGCAGTTCTTC. This translates into CSARPRTGPPYNEQFF.

This clonotype was counted between two and nine times. The chain links TRBV6-2 or TRBV6-3 to TRBJ1-5; perhaps TRBD1 as D (6 bases). The CDR3 is 17 amino acids. Germline loops: CDR1 MNHEY, CDR2 SVGEGT. The V gene lost 2 bases and the J gene lost 1 base, with 15 bases spanning the gap. CDR3 DNA: TGTGCCAGCAGTTACAAACACCCAGGGGTAAGCAATCAGCCCCAGCATTTT. Its protein is CASSYKHPGVSNQPQHF.

This clonotype was observed many times. This rearrangement joins TRBV12-3 or TRBV12-4 to TRBJ1-4; 8 bases are shared with TRBD1. V lost 4 bases, J lost 8 bases, and 3 bases stayed unmatched. The CDR3 is made up of 13 amino acids. CDR3 in amino acids: CASSSDRDEKLFF. Here the CDR3 DNA reads TGTGCCAGCAGTTCGGACAGGGACGAAAAACTGTTTTTT.

Only a few counts were recorded for this clonotype. This sequence joins TRBV7-2 and TRBJ1-4; tentative D call: TRBD1 (5 bases). This CDR3 has 16 amino acids. Germline V gives CDR1 SGHTA, CDR2 FQGNSA. The ends were cut back, 1 base at V and 5 bases at J, with 14 bases in the middle. CDR3: CASSLVETALNEKLFF. Here the CDR3 DNA reads TGTGCCAGCAGCTTAGTAGAGACAGCCTTAAATGAAAAACTGTTTTTT.

This clonotype occurred many times. This rearrangement joins TRBV12-3 or TRBV12-4 to TRBJ2-3; weak D call: TRBD2 (5 bases). The CDR3 is 16 residues long. V was pared by 6 bases and J by 0 bases, with 16 bases between. The DNA of the CDR3 is TGTGCCAGCAGCTATCTCCGGACTCTAAGCACAGATACGCAGTATTTT. Translated: CASSYLRTLSTDTQYF.

The J gene is TRBJ2-5, the V gene TRBV12-3 or TRBV12-4; 7 nucleotides match TRBD1. V was clipped by 3 bases and J by 5 bases; unmatched bases: 6. The CDR3 is made up of 14 amino acids. CDR3 loop: CASSFQGVWETQYF. CDR3 coding DNA: TGTGCCAGCAGTTTCCAGGGGGTGTGGGAGACCCAGTACTTC.